A single sample gave rise to the 30 T cell receptor beta chains below, sequenced in a study of cytomegalovirus exposure and HLA in healthy donors. A multiplex PCR was run with 60 Vbeta primers and 13 Jbeta primers. TCRdb's copy holds only in-frame clones and misses some; the assay was immunoSEQ multiplex PCR. The sample lists some 150,000 clones, roughly 85% occurring once. The sequenced sample consisted of PBMCs. All receptors come from a man aged 40-49 years in good health and CMV-seropositive.

This chain joins TRBV28 and TRBJ2-1; a possible D gene is TRBD1 (6 bases). V was trimmed by 10 bases and J by 5 bases, leaving 21 bases between them. This CDR3 is 15 amino acids long. Germline V gene data show CDR1 as MDHEN and CDR2 as SYDVKM. The CDR3 is CATKNRVVFNNEQFF. The CDR3 nucleotides read TGTGCCACAAAAAACAGGGTGGTCTTTAACAATGAGCAGTTCTTC.

This sequence joins TRBV27 and TRBJ2-5; D perhaps matches TRBD1 (6 bases). The germline V gene encodes CDR1 MNHEY and CDR2 SMNVEV (reference sequence). V lost 5 bases and J 0 bases, leaving 10 bases between the germline ends. The length of the CDR3 is 14 residues. The CDR3 is CASSPGTYQETQYF. The CDR3 DNA reads TGTGCCAGCAGTCCGGGGACATACCAAGAGACCCAGTACTTC.

This chain connects TRBV28 to TRBJ1-5; 7 bases line up with TRBD1. J lost 8 bases, V lost 6 bases, and 7 bases had no gene match. The CDR3 contains 13 residues. Germline CDR1 and CDR2: MDHEN and SYDVKM. The CDR3 sequence is CASSPTGYEPQHF. The CDR3 DNA reads TGTGCCAGCAGCCCGACAGGGTATGAGCCCCAGCATTTT.

About this clone: At one of its ends the junction is not consistent with the germline gene, which may arise from a read error. The chain combines TRBV28 with TRBJ2-6; the D gene is possibly TRBD1 (5 bases). This CDR3 comprises 15 residues. CDR1 is MDHEN and CDR2 is SYDVKM in the germline V gene. CDR3 in DNA: TGTGCCAGCCGTTTTTTTAGCTCTGGGGCCAACGGCCTGACTTTC. Amino acid sequence: CASRFFSSGANGLTF.

The V call is TRBV7-2, the J call TRBJ2-7, with 7 bases matching TRBD1. Germline CDR1 is SGHTA and CDR2 is FQGNSA. There are 14 residues in the CDR3. V was pared by 4 bases and J by 2 bases, with 5 bases of the junction left unmatched. The CDR3 here is CASSSKTGPYEQYF. CDR3 sequence (DNA): TGTGCCAGCAGCTCAAAGACAGGGCCCTACGAGCAGTACTTC.

The chain links TRBV5-1 to TRBJ2-7, with 11 bases matching TRBD2. Trimming removed 4 bases from V and 0 bases from J; junction bases left unmatched: 9. Germline lookup yields CDR1 SGHRS and CDR2 YFSETQ. This CDR3 contains 17 residues. The CDR3 region has the DNA TGCGCCAGCAGCAATCAACTAGCGGGAGTGTCCTCCTACGAGCAGTACTTC. This codes for CASSNQLAGVSSYEQYF.

This clone was detected only a few times. The rearrangement links TRBV19 to TRBJ2-7; 7 positions agree with TRBD1. V was pared by 5 bases and J by 5 bases, with 9 bases of the junction left unmatched. CDR1 is LNHDA and CDR2 is SQIVND in the germline V gene (reference sequence). This CDR3 comprises 14 residues. The CDR3 loop reads CASSAGGQWHEQYF. The CDR3 nucleotides are TGTGCCAGTAGTGCAGGGGGACAGTGGCACGAGCAGTACTTC.

The chain carries TRBV5-6 and TRBJ2-5; D is perhaps TRBD1 (6 bases). V lost 1 base to trimming and J lost 4 bases, with 11 bases between them. The CDR3 totals 14 residues. Per the germline V gene, CDR1 is SGHDT and CDR2 is YYEEEE. CDR3 nucleotides: TGTGCCAGCAGCTTGACAGGGCCGGGAGAGACCCAGTACTTC. The encoded protein is CASSLTGPGETQYF.

V gene TRBV6-4 combines with J gene TRBJ2-3, with 7 bases that match TRBD1. V dropped 8 bases and J dropped 5; count of bases not matched to a gene: 13. This CDR3 is built from 15 residues. Germline V CDR1 and CDR2: MRHNA, SNTAGT. The CDR3 is CASSVGQRGQDTQYF. CDR3 in DNA: TGTGCCAGCTCTGTGGGACAGCGAGGGCAAGATACGCAGTATTTT.

The V call is TRBV10-3, the J call TRBJ2-5, with D perhaps matching TRBD2 (5 bases). Gene TRBJ2-7 matches the end of the DNA better, so the J call may be wrong. CDR1 is ENHRY and CDR2 is SYGVKD in the germline V gene. This CDR3 spans 15 amino acids. CDR3 coding DNA: TGTGCCATCAGTGACGGGCTAGCTGGCTCCTACGAGCAGTACTTC. This gives the protein CAISDGLAGSYEQYF.

The gene calls are TRBV9 and TRBJ2-1, with TRBD2 matching 11 bases. The CDR3 loop spans 15 amino acids. CDR1 SGDLS and CDR2 YYNGEE come from the germline V gene. V shed 7 bases and J 0 bases; nucleotides not matched to a gene: 3. Here the CDR3 DNA reads TGTGCCAGCGCTAGCGGGAGGAGCTCCTACAATGAGCAGTTCTTC. This encodes CASASGRSSYNEQFF.

This clone was recorded once. The chain recombines TRBV6-6 with TRBJ2-7; weak D call: TRBD1 (7 bases). Germline CDR1 is MNHNY and CDR2 is SVGAGI (reference sequence). CDR3 length: 15 residues. V shed 2 bases and J shed 4 bases, with 15 bases lying between them. This CDR3 is CASSYQDRDSYEQYF. The DNA of the CDR3 is TGTGCCAGCAGTTACCAAGACAGGGACTCTTACGAGCAGTACTTC.

The chain is built from TRBV13 and TRBJ2-7; 7 bases agree with TRBD2. V trimming: 4 bases; J trimming: 5 bases; junction bases outside the gene matches: 11. Germline V gives CDR1 PRHDT, CDR2 FYEKMQ (reference sequence). This CDR3 comprises 15 residues. The CDR3 region is CASSSRGEGPNEQYF. The CDR3 DNA is TGTGCCAGCAGCTCCCGGGGGGAGGGCCCAAACGAGCAGTACTTC. Supplemented by reference TRBV13 and TRBJ2-7, the full variable domain reads AAGVIQSPRHLIKEKRETATLKCYPIPRHDTVYWYQQGPGQDPQFLISFYEKMQSDKGSIPDRFSAQQFSDYHSELNMSSLELGDSALYFCASSSRGEGPNEQYFGPGTRLTVT.

J is TRBJ2-3 and V is TRBV7-6; 12 positions agree with TRBD1. The V and J ends lost 1 base and 2 bases, in that order; junction bases with no gene match: 4. The CDR3 loop spans 17 amino acids. Germline V gene sequence: CDR1 SGHVS, CDR2 FNYEAQ. DNA of the CDR3: TGTGCCAGCAGCTTAGTACCGGGACAGGGGGCCACAGATACGCAGTATTTT. Translated, it gives CASSLVPGQGATDTQYF.

This clone was observed a handful of times. The CDR3 DNA reads TGTGCCAGCAGCTCACCGGGACTCCTTATCTACGAGCAGTACTTC. Amino acids: CASSSPGLLIYEQYF. This rearrangement joins TRBV7-2 to TRBJ2-7; D might be TRBD2 (6 bases). Germline V lookup: CDR1 SGHTA, CDR2 FQGNSA. With 4 bases removed from V and 3 bases from J, the gap between germline ends came to 16 bases. The CDR3 extends over 15 amino acids.

The CDR3: CASTIPHPNTEAFF. CDR3 coding DNA: TGTGCCAGCACCATTCCACACCCGAACACTGAAGCTTTCTTT. This rearrangement joins TRBV28 to TRBJ1-1; D is undetermined. There are 14 residues in the CDR3. V was cut by 7 bases and J by 1 base, with 13 bases left in between. Germline CDR1 MDHEN, CDR2 SYDVKM.

V is TRBV29-1 and J is TRBJ1-1; TRBD1 matches at 7 bases. The ends lost 5 bases at V and 2 bases at J; junction bases unmatched: 2. CDR3 length equals 12 residues. Germline V gene data show CDR1 as SQVTM and CDR2 as ANQGSEA. The CDR3 nucleotides are TGCAGCGTTTGGGACAGCAACACTGAAGCTTTCTTT. Translation: CSVWDSNTEAFF.

A remark on this clone: The sample contains more than one DNA sequence encoding this CDR3. The J gene is TRBJ2-5, the V gene TRBV5-1; maybe TRBD2 (5 bases). V shed 0 bases and J shed 5 bases, with 11 bases lying between them. The germline V gene encodes CDR1 SGHRS and CDR2 YFSETQ. This CDR3 spans 14 amino acids. The CDR3, as DNA: TGCGCCAGCAGCTTGGTTCCCGGGGAGGAGACCCAGTACTTC. Its translation is CASSLVPGEETQYF.

CDR3 residues: CASSSSGLAGGGYEQYF. The DNA of the CDR3 is TGTGCCAGCAGCTCCAGCGGACTAGCGGGAGGGGGGTACGAGCAGTACTTC. This chain uses TRBV11-3 with TRBJ2-7, with TRBD2 matching over 15 bases. Germline CDR1 and CDR2: SGHNT and YENEEA. This CDR3 comprises 17 residues. V was pared by 4 bases and J by 4 bases, with 8 bases of the junction left unmatched.

The V gene is TRBV29-1, the J gene TRBJ1-1; 7 bases agree with TRBD1. The CDR3 runs 13 residues. Losses at the gene ends were 6 bases for V and 0 bases for J; bases not matched to a gene: 4. Germline CDR1 and CDR2: SQVTM and ANQGSEA. The CDR3 is CSVGQFMNTEAFF. For the CDR3, the DNA is TGCAGCGTGGGACAGTTCATGAACACTGAAGCTTTCTTT.

The chain links TRBV19 to TRBJ2-7; D perhaps matches TRBD2 (6 bases). The CDR3 has 13 amino acids. V was shortened by 5 bases and J by 7 bases, with 15 bases between the two germline ends. Germline-derived CDR1 and CDR2 are LNHDA and SQIVND (reference sequence). The CDR3 nucleotides read TGTGCCAGTAGTCCGGGGACTTCTGGGGAGCAGTACTTC. Translating it yields CASSPGTSGEQYF.

This chain uses TRBV6-1 with TRBJ2-4; a possible D gene is TRBD2 (5 bases). This CDR3 is 14 amino acids long. V was shortened by 6 bases and J by 7 bases, with 16 bases between the two germline ends. Germline CDR1 is MNHNS and CDR2 is SASEGT. CDR3 region: CASSPLDSGNIQYF. The CDR3 DNA reads TGTGCCAGCAGCCCCTTGGACTCCGGGAACATTCAGTACTTC.

The chain employs TRBV9 and TRBJ2-7, with TRBD1 as a possible D gene (5 bases). The CDR3 has 16 residues. The germline V gene encodes CDR1 SGDLS and CDR2 YYNGEE. Trimming stripped 0 bases from V and 2 bases from J, with 15 bases between. DNA for the CDR3: TGTGCCAGCAGCGTAGATGGACAAATAGGAACCTACGAGCAGTACTTC. Translation gives CASSVDGQIGTYEQYF.

The V and J genes are TRBV5-1 and TRBJ2-7; D is perhaps TRBD1 (6 bases). V dropped 4 bases and J dropped 6 bases, with 17 bases sitting between them. The CDR3 is 14 residues long. The germline CDR1 and CDR2 sequences are SGHRS and YFSETQ. The CDR3 spells CASSLQTGRGEQYF. The CDR3 DNA is TGCGCCAGCAGCCTCCAGACAGGACGGGGCGAGCAGTACTTC.

Only a few counts were recorded for this clone. J is TRBJ1-3 and V is TRBV2; 8 positions match TRBD1. The V and J ends lost 5 bases and 4 bases, in that order; junction bases with no gene match: 7. Germline CDR1 is SNHLY and CDR2 is FYNNEI. The CDR3 has 15 residues. The CDR3 nucleotides read TGTGCCAGCAGTAAATCGACAGGGGCAGGAAACACCATATATTTT. It is translated as CASSKSTGAGNTIYF.

This clone has only one observation. The chain joins TRBV10-3 to TRBJ2-1; 10 positions match TRBD2. The V gene's germline CDR1 is ENHRY and CDR2 SYGVKD. The V gene end was trimmed by 6 bases and the J gene end by 8 bases; junction bases not matched to a gene: 13. The CDR3 runs to 16 residues. Here the CDR3 reads CAISRSLAGAGDEQFF. In DNA, the CDR3 is TGTGCCATCAGCAGGAGTCTAGCGGGAGCAGGGGATGAGCAGTTCTTC.

This chain uses TRBV27 with TRBJ2-2; 7 positions agree with TRBD2. Looked up from germline, CDR1 is MNHEY and CDR2 is SMNVEV (reference sequence). The CDR3 has 16 amino acids. Losses at the gene ends were 1 base for V and 7 bases for J; bases not matched to a gene: 9. This CDR3 is CASSLYLDGRVGELFF. The CDR3 DNA sequence: TGTGCCAGCAGTTTATATCTAGATGGGAGGGTCGGGGAGCTGTTTTTT.

This chain links TRBV7-6 with TRBJ2-5, with D hard to call. Germline CDR1 SGHVS, CDR2 FNYEAQ. This CDR3 has 14 amino acids. Trimming removed 2 bases from V and 1 base from J, with 8 bases in between. CDR3 nucleotide sequence: TGTGCCAGCAGCTTACCGTCGGGCCAAGAGACCCAGTACTTC. It yields the protein CASSLPSGQETQYF.

The CDR3 DNA sequence: TGCGCCAGCAGCTTGGCCAGTCCTGACAGTCCTTACGAGCAGTACTTC. Protein sequence: CASSLASPDSPYEQYF. The chain carries TRBV5-1 and TRBJ2-5, with D possibly TRBD1 on 5 matching bases. The J call may be wrong; the DNA end is better matched by TRBJ2-7. The CDR3 consists of 16 residues. Germline V gene lookup returns CDR1 SGHRS and CDR2 YFSETQ.

This clone was seen once. This chain joins TRBV19 and TRBJ2-2; 7 bases align to TRBD1. Losses at the gene ends were 7 bases for V and 0 bases for J; bases not matched to a gene: 5. Germline V CDR1 and CDR2: LNHDA, SQIVND (reference sequence). The CDR3 is made up of 15 amino acids. CDR3 coding DNA: TGTGCCAGTATCCCAGGGGGACCGAACACCGGGGAGCTGTTTTTT. Translation: CASIPGGPNTGELFF.